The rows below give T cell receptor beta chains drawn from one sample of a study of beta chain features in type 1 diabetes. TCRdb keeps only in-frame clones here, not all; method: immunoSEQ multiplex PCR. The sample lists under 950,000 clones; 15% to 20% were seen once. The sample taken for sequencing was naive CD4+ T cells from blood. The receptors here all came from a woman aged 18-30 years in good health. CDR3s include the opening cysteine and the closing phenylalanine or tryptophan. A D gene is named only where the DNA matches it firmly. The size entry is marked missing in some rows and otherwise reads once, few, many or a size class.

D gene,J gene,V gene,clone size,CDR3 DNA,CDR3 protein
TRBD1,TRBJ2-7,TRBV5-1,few,TGCGCCAGCAGTTCGTTCGGACAGGGTTACGAGCAGTACTTC,CASSSFGQGYEQYF
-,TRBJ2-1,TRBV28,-,TGTGCCAGCAGTCCCATAAGGGAGTACACCTCCTACAATGAGCAGTTCTTC,CASSPIREYTSYNEQFF
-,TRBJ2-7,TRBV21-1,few,TGTGCCAGCAGCAAAGCGGGAGCGACAGGGGGGTTGAGCGAGCAGTACTTC,CASSKAGATGGLSEQYF
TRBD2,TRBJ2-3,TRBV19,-,TGTGCCAGTAGTTGGGACCTAGCGGGGCTTAGCACAGATACGCAGTATTTT,CASSWDLAGLSTDTQYF
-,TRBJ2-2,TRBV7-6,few,TGTGCCAGCAGGACCACCGGGGAGCTGTTTTTT,CASRTTGELFF
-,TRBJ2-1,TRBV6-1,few,TGTGCCAGCAGTTCTAGCACCCCCGATCGGCAGTTCTTC,CASSSSTPDRQFF
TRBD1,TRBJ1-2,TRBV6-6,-,TGTGCCAGCAGTTTCGAGGACAGGGGGCATAGAGGCTACACCTTC,CASSFEDRGHRGYTF
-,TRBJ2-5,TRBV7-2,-,TGTGCCAGCAGCTTAGCCGGGACTCAACAAGAGACCCAGTACTTC,CASSLAGTQQETQYF
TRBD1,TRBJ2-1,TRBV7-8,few,TGTGCCAGCAGCCCCCGGACCGGACAGGTCGGCCACAATGAGCAGTTCTTC,CASSPRTGQVGHNEQFF
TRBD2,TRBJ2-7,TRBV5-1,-,TGCGCCAGCAGCCGCGGGACTAGCGGGAGTCCACAGTACTACGAGCAGTACTTC,CASSRGTSGSPQYYEQYF
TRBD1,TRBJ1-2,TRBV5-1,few,TGCGCCAGCAGCTCCGGGACAGGAAACTATGGCTACACCTTC,CASSSGTGNYGYTF
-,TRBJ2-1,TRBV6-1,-,TGTGCCAGCAAACCGGGACCAAACTACAATGAGCAGTTCTTC,CASKPGPNYNEQFF
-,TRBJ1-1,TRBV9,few,TGTGCCAGCAGCCGGTCCCAGGAACCCGAAGCTTTCTTT,CASSRSQEPEAFF
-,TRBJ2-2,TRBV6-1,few,TGTGCCAGCATCGGGTCCGCGGGCTACACCGGGGAGCTGTTTTTT,CASIGSAGYTGELFF
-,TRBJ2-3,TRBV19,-,TGTGCCAGTAGTATTCGGGGCTTCACAGATACGCAGTATTTT,CASSIRGFTDTQYF
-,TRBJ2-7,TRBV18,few,TGTGCCAGCTCACCATTGAGGAGCTCCTACGAGCAGTACTTC,CASSPLRSSYEQYF
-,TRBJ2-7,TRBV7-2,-,TGTGCCAGCAGCTTACACGAGTATCAGCAGTACTTC,CASSLHEYQQYF
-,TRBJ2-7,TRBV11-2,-,TGTGCCAGCAGCTTAGTACCGGACGCCACCTACGAGCAGTACTTC,CASSLVPDATYEQYF
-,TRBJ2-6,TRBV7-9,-,TGTGCCAGCAGCTTTCAAAGAATCTCTGGGGCCAACGTCCTGACTTTC,CASSFQRISGANVLTF
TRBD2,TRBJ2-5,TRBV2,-,TGTGCCAGCAGTACTGTCGGGAGGGAGACCCAGTACTTC,CASSTVGRETQYF
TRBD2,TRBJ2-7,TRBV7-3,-,TGTGCCAGCAGCCTCCTGGCGGGAGTAGGGTACGAGCAGTACTTC,CASSLLAGVGYEQYF
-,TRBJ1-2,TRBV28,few,TGTGCCAGCAATGCGGGCGGGTCTAACTATGGCTACACCTTC,CASNAGGSNYGYTF
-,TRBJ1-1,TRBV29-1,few,TGCAGCGTTGTGAGGAACGGAATGAACACTGAAGCTTTCTTT,CSVVRNGMNTEAFF
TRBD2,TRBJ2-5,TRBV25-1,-,TGTGCCAGCAGTGGTATCACTAGCGGGAGGGCCGTGGGGGAGCAGTACTTC,CASSGITSGRAVGEQYF
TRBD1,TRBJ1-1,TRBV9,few,TGTGCCAGCAGCCCCCAGACAGGGTACACTGAAGCTTTCTTT,CASSPQTGYTEAFF
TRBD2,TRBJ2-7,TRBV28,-,TGTGCCAGCAGTTTGACTAGCGGGATCTACGAGCAGTACTTC,CASSLTSGIYEQYF
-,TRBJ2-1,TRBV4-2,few,TGTGCCAGCAGCCAAGATCTGGTGAATGAGCAGTTCTTC,CASSQDLVNEQFF
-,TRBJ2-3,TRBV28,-,TGTGCCAGCAGCTGGGGCACAGATACGCAGTATTTT,CASSWGTDTQYF
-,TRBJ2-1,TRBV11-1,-,TGTGCCAGCAGCTTAGGGCGGCGGAGCTCCTACAATGAGCAGTTCTTC,CASSLGRRSSYNEQFF
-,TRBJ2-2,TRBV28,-,TGTGCCAGCAGTTTAGGGTACACCGGGGAGCTGTTTTTT,CASSLGYTGELFF
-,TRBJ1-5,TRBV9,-,TGTGCCAGCAGCGTAGAGCCGGATAGCAATCAGCCCCAGCATTTT,CASSVEPDSNQPQHF